This is a list of T cell receptor beta chains from one sample in a study of blood T cell repertoires in COVID-19. TCRdb keeps only in-frame clones here, not all; method: immunoSEQ multiplex PCR. The repertoire consists of roughly 220,000 clones, with 86% occurring once and the leading ten covering roughly 10%. Sample: peripheral blood. All receptors come from a woman in her fifties or sixties with COVID-19, enrolled during active disease. Each CDR3 is given with its conserved first and last residue. The order of the fields is J gene, D gene, CDR3 length, V gene, clone size, CDR3 protein, CDR3 DNA. The D gene is left open where the match is weak. Rows may omit the clone size; those that give it use once, few, many or a size class.

>TRBJ2-4|TRBD2|16|TRBV7-2|.
CASSPLAGGYQNIQYF
TGTGCCAGCAGCCCCCTAGCGGGGGGGTATCAAAACATTCAGTACTTC
>TRBJ1-4|TRBD1|15|TRBV7-9|.
CASSFRTGTWEKLFF
TGTGCCAGCAGCTTCAGGACAGGGACGTGGGAAAAACTGTTTTTT
>TRBJ1-5|TRBD1|16|TRBV5-3|.
CARSSTDRGDNQPQHF
TGTGCCAGAAGCTCCACCGACAGGGGAGACAATCAGCCCCAGCATTTT
>TRBJ1-5|.|13|TRBV2|many
CASSLDGEQPQHF
TGTGCCAGCAGTTTGGACGGGGAGCAGCCCCAGCATTTT
>TRBJ2-7|TRBD1|14|TRBV19|.
CASSSGGATVEQYF
TGTGCCAGTAGTTCAGGGGGCGCGACAGTCGAGCAGTACTTC
>TRBJ1-1|TRBD1|13|TRBV7-9|.
CASSSTGSKEAFF
TGTGCCAGCAGCTCGACAGGGTCAAAGGAAGCTTTCTTT
>TRBJ2-7|TRBD2|15|TRBV7-2|.
CASSQQAGGTYEQYF
TGTGCCAGCAGCCAACAAGCGGGGGGAACTTACGAGCAGTACTTC
>TRBJ1-1|.|13|TRBV19|few
CASGGNMNTEAFF
TGTGCCAGTGGGGGGAACATGAACACTGAAGCTTTCTTT
>TRBJ2-2|TRBD1|16|TRBV19|.
CASSISTGGLNGELFF
TGTGCCAGTAGTATCTCGACAGGGGGCTTGAACGGGGAGCTGTTTTTT
>TRBJ2-3|.|13|TRBV19|.
CASSRVLTDTQYF
TGTGCCAGTAGTCGGGTACTCACAGATACGCAGTATTTT
>TRBJ1-1|.|12|TRBV12-5|.
CASGPGHTEAFF
TGTGCTAGTGGCCCAGGCCACACTGAAGCTTTCTTT
>TRBJ1-5|TRBD1|16|TRBV13|.
CASSLGSRGDEQPQHF
TGTGCCAGCAGCTTAGGGTCCAGGGGGGATGAACAGCCCCAGCATTTT
>TRBJ2-7|.|14|TRBV5-1|.
CASSLQAISYEQYF
TGCGCCAGCAGCTTACAGGCCATCTCCTACGAGCAGTACTTC
>TRBJ2-6|TRBD2|15|TRBV10-3|.
CAISYGGAGANVLTF
TGTGCCATCAGTTACGGGGGGGCCGGGGCCAACGTCCTGACTTTC
>TRBJ1-1|.|15|TRBV11-2|.
CASSPPTGPGTEAFF
TGTGCCAGCAGCCCACCTACAGGACCTGGGACTGAAGCTTTCTTT
>TRBJ1-2|TRBD1|13|TRBV30|.
CAWSVRQGHGYTF
TGTGCCTGGAGTGTACGACAGGGACATGGCTACACCTTC
>TRBJ1-1|.|15|TRBV30|.
CAWRGGIHRNTEAFF
TGTGCCTGGAGGGGGGGTATTCACAGGAACACTGAAGCTTTCTTT
>TRBJ2-7|TRBD1|14|TRBV18|.
CASSPGTGHYEQYF
TGTGCCAGCTCACCCGGGACAGGGCACTACGAGCAGTACTTC
>TRBJ2-2|TRBD2|16|TRBV5-4|few
CASSSGTSQNTGELFF
TGTGCCAGCAGCTCCGGGACTAGCCAGAACACCGGGGAGCTGTTTTTT
>TRBJ2-7|TRBD1|15|TRBV27|.
CASSTRTGEGLEQYF
TGTGCCAGCAGCACACGGACAGGGGAAGGACTCGAGCAGTACTTC
>TRBJ1-1|TRBD1|14|TRBV28|.
CASSLPTGPTEAFF
TGTGCCAGCAGTCTCCCGACAGGGCCCACTGAAGCTTTCTTT
>TRBJ2-2|.|15|TRBV6-6|.
CASSPLPPGTGELFF
TGTGCCAGCAGTCCCCTGCCCCCGGGCACCGGGGAGCTGTTTTTT
>TRBJ1-1|.|14|TRBV9|.
CASSVGTLNTEAFF
TGTGCCAGCAGCGTTGGGACATTGAACACTGAAGCTTTCTTT
>TRBJ2-2|TRBD1|15|TRBV30|.
CASPGQGALTGELFF
TGTGCCTCGCCGGGACAGGGGGCGCTCACCGGGGAGCTGTTTTTT
>TRBJ2-5|.|13|TRBV5-1|.
CASSLTGTETQYF
TGCGCCAGCAGCTTGACAGGGACAGAGACCCAGTACTTC
>TRBJ1-2|.|12|TRBV2|.
CASSLTERGYTF
TGTGCCAGCAGCCTAACAGAGCGGGGCTACACCTTC
>TRBJ1-3|TRBD1|19|TRBV12-5|.
CASGLVLRDSAGGWNTIYF
TGTGCTAGTGGTTTGGTACTGCGGGACAGTGCTGGCGGGTGGAACACCATATATTTT
>TRBJ2-7|TRBD1|15|TRBV5-1|.
CASSPTGGANYEQYF
TGCGCCAGCAGCCCTACAGGGGGCGCCAACTACGAGCAGTACTTC
>TRBJ2-7|.|13|TRBV6-5|.
CASSQRQVYEQYF
TGTGCCAGCAGTCAGAGACAGGTCTACGAGCAGTACTTC
>TRBJ1-4|.|14|TRBV7-9|once
CASSSPGAGEKLFF
TGTGCCAGCAGCTCCCCCGGAGCGGGTGAAAAACTGTTTTTT
>TRBJ1-5|.|15|TRBV5-8|.
CASSLGQLNNQPQHF
TGTGCCAGCAGCTTGGGACAGCTCAACAATCAGCCCCAGCATTTT
>TRBJ2-7|TRBD2|16|TRBV5-1|.
CASSAGTGTSAYEQYF
TGCGCCAGCAGCGCGGGCACCGGGACTAGCGCGTACGAGCAGTACTTC
>TRBJ2-2|.|17|TRBV10-3|.
CAISESGAVLSIGELFF
TGTGCCATCAGTGAAAGTGGGGCAGTCCTTTCGATCGGGGAGCTGTTTTTT
>TRBJ2-7|TRBD1|13|TRBV11-3|.
CASRDRLSYEQYF
TGTGCCAGCCGGGACAGGCTCTCCTACGAGCAGTACTTC
>TRBJ2-3|.|15|TRBV4-3|.
CASSQDIGWADTQYF
TGCGCCAGCAGCCAAGATATCGGGTGGGCAGATACGCAGTATTTT
>TRBJ2-3|TRBD2|15|TRBV6-6|.
CASRAPGTSGDTQYF
TGTGCCAGCAGGGCTCCTGGGACTAGCGGAGATACGCAGTATTTT
>TRBJ2-7|.|14|TRBV9|.
CASSSRSPGYEQYF
TGTGCCAGCAGCTCCCGTTCCCCCGGCTACGAGCAGTACTTC
>TRBJ1-6|.|14|TRBV19|.
CASGPGQRASPLHF
TGTGCCAGCGGGCCGGGACAAAGGGCTTCACCCCTCCACTTT
>TRBJ2-2|TRBD2|17|TRBV24-1|.
CATSDSSTSGGTGELFF
TGTGCCACCAGTGATTCCTCAACTAGCGGGGGCACCGGGGAGCTGTTTTTT
>TRBJ2-6|.|18|TRBV7-6|.
CASSFSRGKFSGANVLTF
TGTGCCAGCAGCTTTAGCAGAGGGAAGTTCTCTGGGGCCAACGTCCTGACTTTC
>TRBJ2-1|.|15|TRBV27|.
CASSLTGLKNNEQFF
TGTGCCAGCAGTTTAACGGGACTCAAAAACAATGAGCAGTTCTTC
>TRBJ2-1|TRBD2|15|TRBV5-1|few
CASSLVSGGANEQFF
TGCGCCAGCAGCTTGGTTAGCGGGGGGGCAAATGAGCAGTTCTTC
>TRBJ2-4|TRBD1|16|TRBV7-9|.
CASSLVPGTGKNIQYF
TGTGCCAGCAGCTTAGTCCCCGGGACAGGGAAAAACATTCAGTACTTC
>TRBJ2-2|TRBD1|14|TRBV11-2|.
CASSSTGGRGELFF
TGTGCCAGCAGCTCGACAGGGGGGCGCGGGGAGCTGTTTTTT